The clone carrying this T cell receptor beta chain was detected a few times. The V gene's germline CDR1 is SGHAT and CDR2 FQNNGV. V was clipped by 6 bases and J by 2 bases, with 17 bases between them. The CDR3 has 16 amino acids. Via MiXCR, TCRdb re-called the 5' RACE reads, giving one row per CDR3 protein. The profile shows more than 300,000 distinct CDR3 sequences, approximately 7% of them singletons. This sample is part of a study of T cells after yellow fever vaccination. The sample in question was PBMCs, obtained about 49 days after the first yellow fever vaccination. The chain carries TRBV11-2 and TRBJ2-1, with TRBD2 as a possible D gene (6 bases). This sequence originates from a man younger than 35 who received the YFV17D yellow fever vaccine. CDR3 sequence reads: CASRRPAGRTYNEQFF. CDR3 sequence (DNA): TGTGCCAGCAGACGACCGGCGGGACGGACCTACAATGAGCAGTTCTTC.